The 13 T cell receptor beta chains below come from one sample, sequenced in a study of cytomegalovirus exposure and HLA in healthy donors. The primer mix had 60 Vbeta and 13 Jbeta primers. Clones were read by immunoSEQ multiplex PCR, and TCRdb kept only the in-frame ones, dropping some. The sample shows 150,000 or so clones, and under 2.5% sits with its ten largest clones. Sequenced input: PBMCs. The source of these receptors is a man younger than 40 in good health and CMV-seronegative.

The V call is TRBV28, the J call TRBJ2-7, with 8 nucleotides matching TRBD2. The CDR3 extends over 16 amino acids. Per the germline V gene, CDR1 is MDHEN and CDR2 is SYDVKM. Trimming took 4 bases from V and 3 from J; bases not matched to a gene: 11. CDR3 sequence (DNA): TGTGCCAGCAGTTCCCCCTCGGGAGGGGGTGGCTACGAGCAGTACTTC. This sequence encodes CASSSPSGGGGYEQYF.

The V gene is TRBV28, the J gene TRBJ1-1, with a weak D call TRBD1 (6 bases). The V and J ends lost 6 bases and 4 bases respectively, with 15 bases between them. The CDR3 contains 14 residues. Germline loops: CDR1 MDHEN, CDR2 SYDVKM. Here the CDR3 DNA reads TGTGCCAGCAGACTGGGGGGGCGGAGCACTGAAGCTTTCTTT. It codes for CASRLGGRSTEAFF.

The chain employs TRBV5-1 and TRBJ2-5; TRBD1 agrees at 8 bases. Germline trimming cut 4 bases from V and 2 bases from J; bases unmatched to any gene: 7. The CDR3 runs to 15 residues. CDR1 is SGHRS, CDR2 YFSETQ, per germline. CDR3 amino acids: CASSQQGGMQETQYF. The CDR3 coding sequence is TGCGCCAGCAGCCAACAGGGGGGAATGCAAGAGACCCAGTACTTC.

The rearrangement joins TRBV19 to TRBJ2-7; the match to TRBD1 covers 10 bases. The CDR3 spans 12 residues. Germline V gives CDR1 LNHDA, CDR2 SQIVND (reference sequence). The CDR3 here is CATKTGGEKQYF. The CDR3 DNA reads TGTGCTACGAAGACAGGGGGCGAGAAGCAGTACTTC. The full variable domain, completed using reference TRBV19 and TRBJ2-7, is DGGITQSPKYLFRKEGQNVTLSCEQNLNHDAMYWYRQDPGQGLRLIYYSQIVNDFQKGDIAEGYSVSREKKESFPLTVTSAQKNPTAFYLCATKTGGEKQYFGPGTRLTVT.

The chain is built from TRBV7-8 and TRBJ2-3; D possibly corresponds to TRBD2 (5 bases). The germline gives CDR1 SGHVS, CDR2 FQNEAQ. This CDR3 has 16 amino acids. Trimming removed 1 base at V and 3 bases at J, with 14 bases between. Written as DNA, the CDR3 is TGTGCCAGCAGCTTAGGGACGCTAGCCCTAACAGATACGCAGTATTTT. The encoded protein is CASSLGTLALTDTQYF.

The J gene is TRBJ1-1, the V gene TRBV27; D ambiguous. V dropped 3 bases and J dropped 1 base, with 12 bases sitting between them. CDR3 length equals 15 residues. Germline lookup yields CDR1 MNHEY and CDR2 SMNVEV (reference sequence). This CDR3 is CASSFGKTGNTEAFF. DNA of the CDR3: TGTGCCAGCAGTTTCGGCAAGACGGGGAACACTGAAGCTTTCTTT.

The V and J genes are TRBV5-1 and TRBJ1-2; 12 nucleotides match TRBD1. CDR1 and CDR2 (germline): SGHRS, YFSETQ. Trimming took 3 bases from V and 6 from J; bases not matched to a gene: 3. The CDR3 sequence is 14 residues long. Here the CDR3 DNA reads TGCGCCAGCAGCTCGGGACAGGGGGCAGATGGCTACACCTTC. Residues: CASSSGQGADGYTF.

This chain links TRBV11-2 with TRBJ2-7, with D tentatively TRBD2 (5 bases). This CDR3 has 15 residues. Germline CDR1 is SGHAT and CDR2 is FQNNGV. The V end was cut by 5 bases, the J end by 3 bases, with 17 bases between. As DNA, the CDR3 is TGTGCCAGCAGCCCCGAAGGGCGGGTTCGCTACGAGCAGTACTTC. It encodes CASSPEGRVRYEQYF.

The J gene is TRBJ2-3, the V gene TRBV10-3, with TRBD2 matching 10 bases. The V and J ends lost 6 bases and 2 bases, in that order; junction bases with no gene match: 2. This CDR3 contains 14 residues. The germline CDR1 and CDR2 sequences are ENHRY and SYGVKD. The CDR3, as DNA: TGTGCCATCAGAGCGGGAGGGCCCACAGATACGCAGTATTTT. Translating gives CAIRAGGPTDTQYF.

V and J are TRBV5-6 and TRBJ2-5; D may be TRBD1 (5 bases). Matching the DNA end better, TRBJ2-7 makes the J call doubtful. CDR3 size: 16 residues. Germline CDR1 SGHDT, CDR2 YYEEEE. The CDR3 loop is CATLRGGPQVDYEQYF. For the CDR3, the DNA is TGTGCCACCCTAAGGGGCGGACCACAAGTCGATTACGAGCAGTACTTC.

The CDR3 here is CASSPPRGTTYNEQFF. The CDR3 DNA is TGTGCCAGCAGCCCGCCCAGGGGAACGACCTACAATGAGCAGTTCTTC. The chain has TRBV7-9 and TRBJ2-1, with D perhaps TRBD1 (6 bases). The CDR3 length is 16 residues. V shed 5 bases and J shed 2 bases, with 16 bases lying between them. CDR1 SEHNR and CDR2 FQNEAQ come from the germline V gene (reference sequence).

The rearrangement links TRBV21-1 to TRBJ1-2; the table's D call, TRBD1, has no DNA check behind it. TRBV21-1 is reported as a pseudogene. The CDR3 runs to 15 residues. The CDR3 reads CASIIPGTGNYGYTF. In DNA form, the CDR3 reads TGTGCCAGCATCATACCAGGGACAGGGAACTATGGCTACACCTTC.

CDR3 sequence: CASSEASQLNTEAFF. The CDR3, as DNA: TGTGCCAGCAGTGAAGCATCCCAGTTGAACACTGAAGCTTTCTTT. The V gene is TRBV2, the J gene TRBJ1-1; the D is unclear. The CDR3 spans 15 residues. The ends were cut back, 0 bases at V and 0 bases at J, with 8 bases in the middle. In germline, CDR1 is SNHLY, CDR2 FYNNEI.